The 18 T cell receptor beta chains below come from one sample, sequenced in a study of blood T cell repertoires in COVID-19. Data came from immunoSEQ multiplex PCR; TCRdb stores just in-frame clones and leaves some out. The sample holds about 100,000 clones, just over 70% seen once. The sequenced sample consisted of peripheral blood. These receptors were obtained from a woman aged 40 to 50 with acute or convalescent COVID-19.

The CDR3 is CASSPTGNNQPQHF. CDR3 coding DNA: TGTGCCAGCAGTCCGACAGGGAACAATCAGCCCCAGCATTTT. V and J are TRBV28 and TRBJ1-5, with TRBD1 matching over 7 bases. This CDR3 contains 14 residues. V shed 5 bases and J 3 bases; nucleotides not matched to a gene: 4. The V gene's germline CDR1 is MDHEN and CDR2 SYDVKM.

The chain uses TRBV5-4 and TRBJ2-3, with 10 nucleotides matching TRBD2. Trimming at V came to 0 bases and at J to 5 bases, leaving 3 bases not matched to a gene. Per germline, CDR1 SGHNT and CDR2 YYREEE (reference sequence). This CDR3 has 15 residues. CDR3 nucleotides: TGTGCCAGCAGCTTGGGGGGACTAGCGAGAGATACGCAGTATTTT. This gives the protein CASSLGGLARDTQYF. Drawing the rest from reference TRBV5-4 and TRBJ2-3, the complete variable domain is ETGVTQSPTHLIKTRGQQVTLRCSSQSGHNTVSWYQQALGQGPQFIFQYYREEENGRGNFPPRFSGLQFPNYSSELNVNALELDDSALYLCASSLGGLARDTQYFGPGTRLTVL.

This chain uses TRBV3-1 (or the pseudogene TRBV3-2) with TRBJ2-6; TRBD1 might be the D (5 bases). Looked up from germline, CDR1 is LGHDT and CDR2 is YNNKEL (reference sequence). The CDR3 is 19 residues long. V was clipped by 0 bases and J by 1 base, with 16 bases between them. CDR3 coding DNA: TGTGCCAGCAGCCAAGATTGGGGCAGGGCTCTTTCTGGGGCCAACGTCCTGACTTTC. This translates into CASSQDWGRALSGANVLTF.

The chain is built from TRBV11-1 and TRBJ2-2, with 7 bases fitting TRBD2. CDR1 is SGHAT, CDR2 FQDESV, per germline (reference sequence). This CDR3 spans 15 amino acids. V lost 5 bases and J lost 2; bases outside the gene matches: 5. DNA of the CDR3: TGTGCCAGCAGCCCCGGCGGGGGAAACACCGGGGAGCTGTTTTTT. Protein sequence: CASSPGGGNTGELFF.

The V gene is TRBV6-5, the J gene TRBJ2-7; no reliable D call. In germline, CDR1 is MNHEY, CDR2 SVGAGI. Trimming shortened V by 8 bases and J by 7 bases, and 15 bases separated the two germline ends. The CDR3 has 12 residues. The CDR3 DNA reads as TGTGCCAGCTCCAATGGGCCCCGGGAGCAGTACTTC. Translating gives CASSNGPREQYF.

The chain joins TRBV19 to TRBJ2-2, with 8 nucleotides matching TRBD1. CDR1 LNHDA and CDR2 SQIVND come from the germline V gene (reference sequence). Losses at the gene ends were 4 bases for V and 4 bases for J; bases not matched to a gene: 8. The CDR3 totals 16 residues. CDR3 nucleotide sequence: TGTGCCAGTAGTACGGACAGGGAATTTGGCACCGGGGAGCTGTTTTTT. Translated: CASSTDREFGTGELFF.

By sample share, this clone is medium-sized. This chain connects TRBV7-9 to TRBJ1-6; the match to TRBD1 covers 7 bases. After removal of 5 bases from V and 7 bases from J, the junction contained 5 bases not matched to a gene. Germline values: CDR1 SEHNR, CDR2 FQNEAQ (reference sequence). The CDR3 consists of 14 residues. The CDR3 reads CASSLGTVNSPLHF. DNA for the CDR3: TGTGCCAGCAGCCTCGGGACAGTAAATTCACCCCTCCACTTT. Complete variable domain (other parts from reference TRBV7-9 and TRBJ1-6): DTGVSQNPRHKITKRGQNVTFRCDPISEHNRLYWYRQTLGQGPEFLTYFQNEAQLEKSRLLSDRFSAERPKGSFSTLEIQRTEQGDSAMYLCASSLGTVNSPLHFGNGTRLTVT.

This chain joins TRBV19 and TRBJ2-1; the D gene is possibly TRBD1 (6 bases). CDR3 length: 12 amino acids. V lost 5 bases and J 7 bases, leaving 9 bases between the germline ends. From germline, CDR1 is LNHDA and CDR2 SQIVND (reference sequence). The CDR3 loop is CASSVTGNEQFF. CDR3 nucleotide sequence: TGTGCCAGTAGTGTTACAGGGAATGAGCAGTTCTTC.

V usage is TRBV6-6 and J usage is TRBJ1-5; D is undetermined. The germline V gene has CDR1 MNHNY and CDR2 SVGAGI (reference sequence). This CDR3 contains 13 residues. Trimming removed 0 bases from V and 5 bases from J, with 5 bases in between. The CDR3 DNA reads TGTGCCAGCAGTTACTCAGAGGATCAGCCCCAGCATTTT. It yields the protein CASSYSEDQPQHF.

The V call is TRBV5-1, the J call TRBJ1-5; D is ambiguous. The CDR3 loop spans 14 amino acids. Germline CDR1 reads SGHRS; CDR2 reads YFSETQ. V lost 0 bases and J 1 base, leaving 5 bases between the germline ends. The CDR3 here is CASSLGESNQPQHF. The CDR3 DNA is TGCGCCAGCAGCTTGGGAGAGAGCAATCAGCCCCAGCATTTT.

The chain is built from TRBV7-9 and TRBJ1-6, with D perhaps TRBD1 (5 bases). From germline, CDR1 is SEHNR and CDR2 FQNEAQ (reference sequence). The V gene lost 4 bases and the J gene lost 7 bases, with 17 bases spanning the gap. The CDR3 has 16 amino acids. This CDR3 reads CASSSMGTGGNSPLHF. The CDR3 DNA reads TGTGCCAGCAGCTCAATGGGGACGGGGGGGAATTCACCCCTCCACTTT. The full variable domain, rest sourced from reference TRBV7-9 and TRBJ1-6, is DTGVSQNPRHKITKRGQNVTFRCDPISEHNRLYWYRQTLGQGPEFLTYFQNEAQLEKSRLLSDRFSAERPKGSFSTLEIQRTEQGDSAMYLCASSSMGTGGNSPLHFGNGTRLTVT.

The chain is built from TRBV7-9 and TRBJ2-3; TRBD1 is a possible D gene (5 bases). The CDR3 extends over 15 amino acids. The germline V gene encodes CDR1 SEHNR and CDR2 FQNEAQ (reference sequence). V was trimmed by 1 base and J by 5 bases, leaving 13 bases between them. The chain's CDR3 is CASSLGRDAGDTQYF. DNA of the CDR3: TGTGCCAGCAGCTTAGGCAGGGATGCCGGAGATACGCAGTATTTT.

The CDR3 sequence: CASSQVPSEQYF. The CDR3, as DNA: TGTGCCAGCAGCCAAGTTCCGAGCGAGCAGTACTTC. The chain has TRBV3-1 (or the pseudogene TRBV3-2) and TRBJ2-7; D gene uncertain. This CDR3 is built from 12 residues. Looked up from germline, CDR1 is LGHDT and CDR2 is YNNKEL (reference sequence). V was cut by 1 base and J by 6 bases, with 7 bases left in between.

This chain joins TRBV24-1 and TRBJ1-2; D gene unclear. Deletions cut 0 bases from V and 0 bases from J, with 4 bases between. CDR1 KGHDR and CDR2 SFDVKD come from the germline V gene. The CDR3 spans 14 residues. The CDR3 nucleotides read TGTGCCACCAGTGATTTGACAGCTAACTATGGCTACACCTTC. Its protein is CATSDLTANYGYTF.

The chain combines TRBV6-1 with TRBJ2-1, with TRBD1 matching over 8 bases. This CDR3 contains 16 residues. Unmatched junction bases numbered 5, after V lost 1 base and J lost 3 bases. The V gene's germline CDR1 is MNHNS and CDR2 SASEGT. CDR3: CASSEVGQESYNEQFF. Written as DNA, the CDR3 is TGTGCCAGCAGTGAAGTGGGACAGGAGAGCTACAATGAGCAGTTCTTC.

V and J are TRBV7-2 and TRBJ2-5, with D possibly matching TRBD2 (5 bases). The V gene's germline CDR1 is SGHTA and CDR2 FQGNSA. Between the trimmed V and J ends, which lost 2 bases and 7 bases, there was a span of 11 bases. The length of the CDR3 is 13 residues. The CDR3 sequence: CASSLFEGTTQYF. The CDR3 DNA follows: TGTGCCAGCAGCTTATTTGAGGGAACGACCCAGTACTTC.

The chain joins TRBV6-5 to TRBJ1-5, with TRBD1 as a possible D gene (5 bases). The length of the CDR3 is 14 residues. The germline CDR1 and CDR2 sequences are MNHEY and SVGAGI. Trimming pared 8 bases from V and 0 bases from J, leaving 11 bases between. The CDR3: CASAGGYSNQPQHF. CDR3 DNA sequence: TGTGCCAGCGCGGGGGGGTATAGCAATCAGCCCCAGCATTTT.

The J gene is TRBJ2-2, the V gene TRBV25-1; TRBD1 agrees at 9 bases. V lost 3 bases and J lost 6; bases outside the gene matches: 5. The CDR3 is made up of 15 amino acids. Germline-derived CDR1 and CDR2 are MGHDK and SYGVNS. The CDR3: CASSDRDREAGELFF. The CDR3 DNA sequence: TGTGCCAGCAGTGATCGGGACAGGGAGGCCGGGGAGCTGTTTTTT.